Listed below are T cell receptor beta chains from one sample, sequenced in a study of T-cell reconstitution after alpha-beta-depleted transplantation in children. TCRdb fed the PCR reads into MiXCR, producing one record per CDR3 protein. The sample consists of around 580,000 distinct CDR3 sequences, roughly 24% of them appearing once. Here the sequenced sample was PBMCs, mostly from graft donor cells, taken 360 days after TCRalphabeta/CD19-depleted stem cell transplant. The receptors were sampled from a boy younger than two who had a stem cell transplant for acute myeloid leukemia, so the T cells may come from the graft donor. The CDR3 runs from the conserved cysteine through the conserved F or W. Each record gives: D gene, V gene, J gene, clone size, CDR3 DNA, CDR3 protein. The D gene is left open where the match is weak. Rows may omit the clone size; those that give it use once, few, many or a size class.

d_call: TRBD2
v_call: TRBV29-1
j_call: TRBJ2-1
clone_size: many
cdr3_nt: TGCAGCGTTGCGATAGCGGGGGCGAATGAGCAGTTCTTC
cdr3_aa: CSVAIAGANEQFF

d_call: .
v_call: TRBV20-1
j_call: TRBJ2-2
clone_size: .
cdr3_nt: TGCAGTGCTAGAGGAGCCTCTAGGGGAACCGGGGAGCTGTTTTTT
cdr3_aa: CSARGASRGTGELFF

d_call: .
v_call: TRBV6-6
j_call: TRBJ2-2
clone_size: many
cdr3_nt: TGTGCCAGCAGTTATGGACAGCTAATTATGAGCACCGGGGAGCTGTTTTTT
cdr3_aa: CASSYGQLIMSTGELFF

d_call: .
v_call: TRBV9
j_call: TRBJ2-2
clone_size: few
cdr3_nt: TGTGCCAGCAGCGTAGAGACGGACACCGGGGAGCTGTTTTTT
cdr3_aa: CASSVETDTGELFF

d_call: TRBD2
v_call: TRBV4-3
j_call: TRBJ2-1
clone_size: few
cdr3_nt: TGCGCCAGCAGCCCAACGCCGGGACTAGCGCATGAGCAGTTCTTC
cdr3_aa: CASSPTPGLAHEQFF

d_call: .
v_call: TRBV10-2
j_call: TRBJ2-1
clone_size: .
cdr3_nt: TGCGCCAGCAGTGCCGGGATATACAATGAGCAGTTCTTC
cdr3_aa: CASSAGIYNEQFF

d_call: .
v_call: TRBV5-5
j_call: TRBJ2-3
clone_size: .
cdr3_nt: TGTGCCAGCAGCTTGGAGACAGCCACAGATACGCAGTATTTT
cdr3_aa: CASSLETATDTQYF

d_call: TRBD2
v_call: TRBV5-6
j_call: TRBJ2-1
clone_size: .
cdr3_nt: TGTGCCAGCAGCCAGGGACTACCAAACAATGAGCAGTTCTTC
cdr3_aa: CASSQGLPNNEQFF

d_call: TRBD1
v_call: TRBV11-2
j_call: TRBJ2-5
clone_size: .
cdr3_nt: TGTGCCAGCAGTCAGACAGGGGCGTACCAAGAGACCCAGTACTTC
cdr3_aa: CASSQTGAYQETQYF

d_call: .
v_call: TRBV4-2
j_call: TRBJ1-1
clone_size: many
cdr3_nt: TGTGCCAGCAGCCAAGCGGGTAACACTGAAGCTTTCTTT
cdr3_aa: CASSQAGNTEAFF

d_call: .
v_call: TRBV6-5
j_call: TRBJ1-2
clone_size: few
cdr3_nt: TGTGCCAGCAGTTACGATGCATTCCCCAGGGGTGGCTACACCTTC
cdr3_aa: CASSYDAFPRGGYTF

d_call: TRBD1
v_call: TRBV12-3/TRBV12-4
j_call: TRBJ1-2
clone_size: many
cdr3_nt: TGTGCCAGCACAAGGCCTACAGGGGGGAACTATGGCTACACCTTC
cdr3_aa: CASTRPTGGNYGYTF

d_call: .
v_call: TRBV24-1
j_call: TRBJ2-3
clone_size: few
cdr3_nt: TGTGCCACCAGTGATCCCCTCGATCGGGACTTTCGGGAGACAGATACGCAGTATTTT
cdr3_aa: CATSDPLDRDFRETDTQYF

d_call: .
v_call: TRBV24-1
j_call: TRBJ2-1
clone_size: .
cdr3_nt: TGTGCCACCAGTGATAGTCATGAGCAGTTCTTC
cdr3_aa: CATSDSHEQFF

d_call: TRBD1
v_call: TRBV24-1
j_call: TRBJ1-5
clone_size: .
cdr3_nt: TGTGCCACCAGTGATTCGACAGGGTACAATCAGCCCCAGCATTTT
cdr3_aa: CATSDSTGYNQPQHF

d_call: TRBD2
v_call: TRBV20-1
j_call: TRBJ2-3
clone_size: many
cdr3_nt: TGCAGTGCTAGAGTGGGCTTAGCGGGGGAAGCAGATACGCAGTATTTT
cdr3_aa: CSARVGLAGEADTQYF

d_call: .
v_call: TRBV11-3
j_call: TRBJ1-1
clone_size: .
cdr3_nt: TGTGCCAGCAGCTTAGAGGACAGCCAAGAAGCTTTCTTT
cdr3_aa: CASSLEDSQEAFF

d_call: .
v_call: TRBV7-8
j_call: TRBJ1-2
clone_size: .
cdr3_nt: TGTGCCAGCAGCCCCCTGGGGTCCAACTATGGCTACACCTTC
cdr3_aa: CASSPLGSNYGYTF

d_call: TRBD1
v_call: TRBV10-3
j_call: TRBJ1-1
clone_size: .
cdr3_nt: TGTGCCATCACCCCTGGACAGGGATACCCAAACACTGAAGCTTTCTTT
cdr3_aa: CAITPGQGYPNTEAFF